This TCR beta chain appears in the sequencing data of a study of identifying expanded T cells in peripheral blood. Sequencing used immunoSEQ multiplex PCR; TCRdb keeps in-frame clones, though not all of them. The sample includes about 84,000 clones, roughly 86% of them seen just once. Germline values: CDR1 SNHLY, CDR2 FYNNEI. V was trimmed by 3 bases and J by 4 bases, leaving 7 bases between them. The CDR3 is made up of 12 amino acids. No infections or other immune events were documented during collection. On this clone itself: Antigen specificity is unknown.

Findings and limits, study-wide: Over about two and four weeks, about 17 and 20 clones changed, versus 1.2 between replicates. Across healthy donors, higher total template counts meant significantly greater roughly two-week count variance.

The source material was blood. This receptor was obtained from a person between 18 and 75 years old in good health. V is TRBV2 and J is TRBJ2-7; D unresolved. The CDR3: CASSDGMYEQYF. CDR3 sequence (DNA): TGTGCCAGCAGTGATGGCATGTACGAGCAGTACTTC. The complete variable domain, with remaining parts taken from reference TRBV2 and TRBJ2-7, reads EPEVTQTPSHQVTQMGQEVILRCVPISNHLYFYWYRQILGQKVEFLVSFYNNEISEKSEIFDDQFSVERPDGSNFTLKIRSTKLEDSAMYFCASSDGMYEQYFGPGTRLTVT.